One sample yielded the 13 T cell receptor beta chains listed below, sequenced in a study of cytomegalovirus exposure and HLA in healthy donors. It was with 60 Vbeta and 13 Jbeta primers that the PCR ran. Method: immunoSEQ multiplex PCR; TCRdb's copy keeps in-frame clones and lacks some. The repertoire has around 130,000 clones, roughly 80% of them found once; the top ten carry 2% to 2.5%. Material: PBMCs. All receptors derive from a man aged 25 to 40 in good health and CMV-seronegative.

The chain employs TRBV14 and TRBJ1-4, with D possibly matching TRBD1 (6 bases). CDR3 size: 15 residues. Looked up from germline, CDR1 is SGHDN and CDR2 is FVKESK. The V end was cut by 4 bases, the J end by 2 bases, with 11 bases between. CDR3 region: CASSPIRGTNEKLFF. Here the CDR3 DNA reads TGTGCCAGCAGCCCGATAAGGGGGACTAATGAAAAACTGTTTTTT.

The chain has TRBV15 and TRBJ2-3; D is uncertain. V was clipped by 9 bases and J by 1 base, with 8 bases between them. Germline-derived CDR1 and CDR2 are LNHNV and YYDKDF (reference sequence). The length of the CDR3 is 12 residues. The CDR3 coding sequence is TGTGCCACTGCCGAGGGCACAGATACGCAGTATTTT. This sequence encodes CATAEGTDTQYF. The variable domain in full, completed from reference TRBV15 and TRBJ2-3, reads DAMVIQNPRYQVTQFGKPVTLSCSQTLNHNVMYWYQQKSSQAPKLLFHYYDKDFNNEADTPDNFQSRRPNTSFCFLDIRSPGLGDTAMYLCATAEGTDTQYFGPGTRLTVL.

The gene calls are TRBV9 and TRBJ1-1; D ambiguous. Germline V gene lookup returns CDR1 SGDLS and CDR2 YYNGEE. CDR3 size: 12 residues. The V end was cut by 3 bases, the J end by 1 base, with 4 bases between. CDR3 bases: TGTGCCAGCAGCGGACAGAACACTGAAGCTTTCTTT. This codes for CASSGQNTEAFF. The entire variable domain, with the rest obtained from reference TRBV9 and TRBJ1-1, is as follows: DSGVTQTPKHLITATGQRVTLRCSPRSGDLSVYWYQQSLDQGLQFLIQYYNGEERAKGNILERFSAQQFPDLHSELNLSSLELGDSALYFCASSGQNTEAFFGQGTRLTVV.

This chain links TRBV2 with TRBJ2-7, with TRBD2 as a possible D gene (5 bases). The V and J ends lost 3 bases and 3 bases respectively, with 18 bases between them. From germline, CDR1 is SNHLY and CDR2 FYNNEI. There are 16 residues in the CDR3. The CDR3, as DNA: TGTGCCAGCAGTGATATCCTCAGCGGACCGAACTACGAGCAGTACTTC. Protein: CASSDILSGPNYEQYF.

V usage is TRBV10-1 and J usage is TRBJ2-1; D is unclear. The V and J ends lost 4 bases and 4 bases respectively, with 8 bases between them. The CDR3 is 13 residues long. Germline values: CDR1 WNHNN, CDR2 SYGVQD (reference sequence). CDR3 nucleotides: TGCGCCAGCAGTGTCTCGGTATACAATGAGCAGTTCTTC. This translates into CASSVSVYNEQFF.

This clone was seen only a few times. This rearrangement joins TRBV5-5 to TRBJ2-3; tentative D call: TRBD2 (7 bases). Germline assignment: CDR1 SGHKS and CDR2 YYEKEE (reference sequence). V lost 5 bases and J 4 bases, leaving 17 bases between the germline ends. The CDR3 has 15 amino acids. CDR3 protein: CASSYARGAADTQYF. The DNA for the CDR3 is TGTGCCAGCAGTTATGCCCGGGGGGCCGCAGATACGCAGTATTTT.

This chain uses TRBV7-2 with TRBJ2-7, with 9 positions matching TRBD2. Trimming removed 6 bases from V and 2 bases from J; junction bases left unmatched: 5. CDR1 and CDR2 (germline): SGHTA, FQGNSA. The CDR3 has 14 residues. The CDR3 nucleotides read TGTGCCAGCAGGGGGGTAGCGGGGGCCTACGAGCAGTACTTC. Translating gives CASRGVAGAYEQYF.

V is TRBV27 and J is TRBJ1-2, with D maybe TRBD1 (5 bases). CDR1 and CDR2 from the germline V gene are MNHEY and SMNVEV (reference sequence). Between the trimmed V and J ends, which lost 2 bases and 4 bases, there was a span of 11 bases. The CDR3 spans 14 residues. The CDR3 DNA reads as TGTGCCAGCAGTTTAGGGGCAGGCCTCTATGGCTACACCTTC. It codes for CASSLGAGLYGYTF.

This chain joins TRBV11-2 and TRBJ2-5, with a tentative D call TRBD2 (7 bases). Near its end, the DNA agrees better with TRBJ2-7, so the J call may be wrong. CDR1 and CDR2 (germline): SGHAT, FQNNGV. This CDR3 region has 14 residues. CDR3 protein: CASSAGGPSYEQYF. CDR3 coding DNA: TGTGCCAGCAGCGCCGGGGGGCCCTCCTACGAGCAGTACTTC.

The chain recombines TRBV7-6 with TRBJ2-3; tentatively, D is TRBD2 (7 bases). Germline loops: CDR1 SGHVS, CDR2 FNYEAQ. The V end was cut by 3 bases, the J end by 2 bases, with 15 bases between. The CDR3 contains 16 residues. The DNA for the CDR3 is TGTGCCAGCAGCTTGGGAGTGGGGGGGGCCACAGATACGCAGTATTTT. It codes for CASSLGVGGATDTQYF.

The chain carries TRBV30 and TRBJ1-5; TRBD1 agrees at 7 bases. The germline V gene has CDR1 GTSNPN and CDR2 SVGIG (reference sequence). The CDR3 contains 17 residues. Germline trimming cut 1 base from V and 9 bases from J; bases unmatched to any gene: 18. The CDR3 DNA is TGTGCCTGGAGTGGGGGCCACATGAGACAGGGACAATGGCCCCAGCATTTT. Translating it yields CAWSGGHMRQGQWPQHF.

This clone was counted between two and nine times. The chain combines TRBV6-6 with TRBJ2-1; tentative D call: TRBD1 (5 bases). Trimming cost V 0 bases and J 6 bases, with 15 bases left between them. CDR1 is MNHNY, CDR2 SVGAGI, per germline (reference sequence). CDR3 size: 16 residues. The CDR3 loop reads CASSYSQVFRSNEQFF. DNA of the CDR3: TGTGCCAGCAGTTACTCACAGGTGTTTAGATCCAATGAGCAGTTCTTC.

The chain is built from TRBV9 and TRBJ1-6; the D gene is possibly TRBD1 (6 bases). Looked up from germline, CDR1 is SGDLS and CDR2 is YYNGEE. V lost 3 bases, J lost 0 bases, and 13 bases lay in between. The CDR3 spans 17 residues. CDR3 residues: CASSAPDRSSYNSPLHF. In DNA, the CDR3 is TGTGCCAGCAGCGCCCCGGACAGAAGCTCCTATAATTCACCCCTCCACTTT.